This is a list of T cell receptor beta chains from one sample in a study of cytomegalovirus exposure and HLA in healthy donors. Measured with immunoSEQ multiplex PCR; TCRdb has only the in-frame clones, and not every one. Of about 180,000 clones listed, about 80% are singletons. Material for sequencing was PBMCs. Receptor source: a woman aged 40 to 50 in good health and CMV-seronegative. Each CDR3 is given with its conserved first and last residue.

TRBV28	TRBJ1-2	CASQQGSGYTF
TRBV27	TRBJ1-5	CASGLTWGGPGPQHF
TRBV19	TRBJ2-7	CASSIGWTGTYEQYF
TRBV11-3	TRBJ1-1	CASRTDRGRNTEAFF
TRBV5-6	TRBJ2-1	CASSLEQNEQFF
TRBV25-1	TRBJ2-1	CASSEGGTPSSSYNEQFF
TRBV11-2	.	CASSFGQGGTPYEQYF
TRBV19	TRBJ1-2	CASGGYGYTF
TRBV7-6	TRBJ1-1	CASSFGDVNTEAFF
TRBV6-1	TRBJ2-3	CASSAGVSDTQYF
TRBV12-5	TRBJ2-1	CASGQGFGSYNEQFF
TRBV29-1	TRBJ1-2	CSVRGQEFTNYGYTF
TRBV7-6	TRBJ2-2	CASSRGAGANTGELFF
TRBV4-2	TRBJ2-2	CASSQPGLAGERAGELFF
TRBV5-1	TRBJ1-1	CASSLGGFGTEAFF
TRBV5-1	TRBJ1-2	CASSHPGRGYTF
TRBV6-4	TRBJ1-1	CASSDSGDSTEAFF
TRBV25-1	TRBJ2-5	CASSLQDRGRWETQYF
TRBV7-9	TRBJ1-3	CASSLGDRVYF
TRBV6-6	TRBJ2-2	CASSRGTPPYTGELFF
TRBV7-6	TRBJ1-1	CASSLGWGGATNEAFF
TRBV14	TRBJ2-7	CASSLTGQQGLRYEQYF
TRBV11-3	TRBJ1-2	CASSFSPAGGGYGYTF
TRBV7-6	TRBJ2-7	CASSLLGGQGADEQYF
TRBV6-1	TRBJ2-2	CASFSGRGWTGELFF
TRBV7-9	TRBJ2-1	CASSSGTANEQFF
TRBV4-1	TRBJ1-2	CASSRIGQGSYGYTF
TRBV5-1	TRBJ2-3	CASSLVPNSISTDTQYF
TRBV7-3	TRBJ2-6	CASSQTRANVLTF
TRBV19	TRBJ2-5	CASSILAGGRETQYF
TRBV11-3	TRBJ1-2	CASSRQGLDGYTF
TRBV11-2	TRBJ1-2	CASSLRQSYGYTF
TRBV28	TRBJ2-7	CASSRTASTYEQYF
TRBV5-1	TRBJ2-3	CASSPLILAGGQGDTQYF
TRBV18	TRBJ2-1	CASSPGQREYNEQFF
TRBV5-6	TRBJ1-5	CASSLAGGGNQPQHF
TRBV6-1	TRBJ1-1	CASTHELDRHTEAFF
TRBV9	TRBJ2-7	CASSNRQALYEQYF
TRBV27	TRBJ2-3	CASSSITGTGGTDTQYF
TRBV5-6	TRBJ2-1	CASSPINNQRVGDEQFF
TRBV5-1	TRBJ2-2	CASSAGAGRENTGELFF
TRBV5-1	TRBJ2-3	CASSTLSDRTDTQYF
TRBV30	TRBJ2-7	CAWGGPGTGGYEQYF